This record concerns one TCR beta chain sequence. Its antigen is undetermined. Together with a sample-barcoded 5' primer, a J-beta primer mix was included in a second PCR lasting roughly 6 to 12 cycles. One entry per CDR3 protein, called by TCRdb with MiXCR from the 5' RACE reads. This sample has hundreds of thousands of distinct CDR3 sequences, with roughly 24% found just once. The data belong to a study of blood T cells in healthy people across ages. Study-level findings and limits: Conclusively comparing naive with antigen-experienced cells was impossible with unsorted PBMCs.

There are 14 residues in the CDR3. Germline lookup yields CDR1 LGHDT and CDR2 YNNKEL (reference sequence). V was clipped by 3 bases and J by 1 base; unmatched bases: 3. These records were also assigned to another study, of T cells of mothers and their children.

The material sequenced was blood. This sequence joins TRBV3-1 and TRBJ2-7; 7 nucleotides line up with TRBD1. The clonotype originates from a boy between 10 and 17 years old in good health. Here the CDR3 reads CASSQDRTSYEQYF. The CDR3 DNA is TGTGCCAGCAGCCAGGACAGGACTTCCTACGAGCAGTACTTC.